A single sample gave rise to the 14 T cell receptor beta chains below, sequenced in a study of cytomegalovirus exposure and HLA in healthy donors. This PCR relied on a set of 60 Vbeta primers and 13 Jbeta primers. Generated by immunoSEQ multiplex PCR, the TCRdb table keeps only in-frame clones and is missing some. The table shows 250,000 to 350,000 clones, with 75% to 85% occurring only once. The source material was PBMCs. These receptors came from a girl aged 2 to 10 in good health and CMV-seronegative.

The V call is TRBV21-1, the J call TRBJ2-4; TRBD2, the table's D call, was not compared with the DNA. TRBV21-1 constitutes a pseudogene. This CDR3 has 16 residues. Written as DNA, the CDR3 is TGTGCCAGCAGCAAAGGACTGTCCGTAGCCAAAAACATTCAGTACTTC. This codes for CASSKGLSVAKNIQYF.

This clone was seen a handful of times. Other DNA sequences from this sample encode an identical CDR3 as well. The J gene is TRBJ1-1, the V gene TRBV2; maybe TRBD1 (6 bases). The germline CDR1 and CDR2 sequences are SNHLY and FYNNEI. The CDR3 contains 13 residues. The V end was cut by 6 bases, the J end by 1 base, with 9 bases between. Here the CDR3 reads CASSVGQNTEAFF. The CDR3 nucleotides are TGTGCCAGCAGCGTGGGACAGAACACTGAAGCTTTCTTT. Full variable domain (rest looked up from reference TRBV2 and TRBJ1-1): EPEVTQTPSHQVTQMGQEVILRCVPISNHLYFYWYRQILGQKVEFLVSFYNNEISEKSEIFDDQFSVERPDGSNFTLKIRSTKLEDSAMYFCASSVGQNTEAFFGQGTRLTVV.

The V and J genes are TRBV11-2 and TRBJ1-2, with 11 positions matching TRBD1. In germline, CDR1 is SGHAT, CDR2 FQNNGV. The V gene end was trimmed by 1 base and the J gene end by 8 bases; junction bases not matched to a gene: 12. CDR3 length equals 17 residues. The DNA of the CDR3 is TGTGCCAGCAGCTTAGTCACGGGACAGGGGGTTTCGAGCGGCTACACCTTC. It encodes CASSLVTGQGVSSGYTF.

The chain combines TRBV7-9 with TRBJ2-1; D might be TRBD2 (6 bases). CDR3 size: 12 residues. The V gene's germline CDR1 is SEHNR and CDR2 FQNEAQ (reference sequence). V was cut by 8 bases and J by 7 bases, with 12 bases left in between. CDR3 coding DNA: TGTGCCAGCGCGGGACGGCCAAATGAGCAGTTCTTC. Amino acid sequence: CASAGRPNEQFF.

The chain links TRBV19 to TRBJ2-1, with 9 positions matching TRBD2. The CDR3 is 17 residues long. V was pared by 2 bases and J by 4 bases, with 9 bases of the junction left unmatched. Germline V gene lookup returns CDR1 LNHDA and CDR2 SQIVND (reference sequence). CDR3 in amino acids: CASSIRGSGSRYNEQFF. CDR3 DNA: TGTGCCAGTAGTATAAGGGGTAGCGGGAGTCGGTACAATGAGCAGTTCTTC.

The rearrangement joins TRBV4-2 to TRBJ2-2; the match to TRBD2 covers 8 bases. The CDR3 extends over 19 amino acids. Germline trimming cut 7 bases from V and 6 bases from J; bases unmatched to any gene: 22. From germline, CDR1 is LGHNA and CDR2 YNFKEQ. In nucleotides, the CDR3 is TGTGCCAGCACCCCCCTCACTCCCCGGGAGGGCCCAACTCCCGGGGAGCTGTTTTTT. It is translated as CASTPLTPREGPTPGELFF.

V and J are TRBV15 and TRBJ1-2, with 7 bases lining up with TRBD1. V shed 1 base, J shed 4 bases, and the junction held 3 bases outside the gene matches. This CDR3 is built from 14 residues. Germline V gives CDR1 LNHNV, CDR2 YYDKDF (reference sequence). The DNA for the CDR3 is TGTGCCACCAGCAGAGCCAGGGGGACCTATGGCTACACCTTC. Residues: CATSRARGTYGYTF. Looking up the rest from reference TRBV15 and TRBJ1-2 gives the full variable domain: DAMVIQNPRYQVTQFGKPVTLSCSQTLNHNVMYWYQQKSSQAPKLLFHYYDKDFNNEADTPDNFQSRRPNTSFCFLDIRSPGLGDTAMYLCATSRARGTYGYTFGSGTRLTVV.

This sequence joins TRBV28 and TRBJ1-2, with D perhaps TRBD1 (6 bases). Germline lookup yields CDR1 MDHEN and CDR2 SYDVKM. Trimming took 2 bases from V and 8 from J, leaving 18 bases between them. The CDR3 is 15 residues long. CDR3 nucleotides: TGTGCCAGCAGTTTACCTGACAGGATCTTTGAGGGCTACACCTTC. Its protein product is CASSLPDRIFEGYTF.

The rearrangement joins TRBV28 to TRBJ2-3, with TRBD1 matching 8 bases. V was pared by 3 bases and J by 1 base, with 0 bases of the junction left unmatched. Germline V CDR1 and CDR2: MDHEN, SYDVKM. This CDR3 spans 14 amino acids. The CDR3 sequence: CASSLGQGTDTQYF. In nucleotides, the CDR3 is TGTGCCAGCAGTTTGGGACAGGGCACAGATACGCAGTATTTT.

The rearrangement joins TRBV7-9 to TRBJ2-7; TRBD2 agrees at 14 bases. Unmatched junction bases numbered 8, after V lost 2 bases and J lost 5 bases. The length of the CDR3 is 17 residues. Germline V CDR1 and CDR2: SEHNR, FQNEAQ (reference sequence). CDR3 in amino acids: CASSLFPTSGREDEQYF. CDR3 nucleotides: TGTGCCAGCAGCTTATTTCCGACTAGCGGGAGGGAAGACGAGCAGTACTTC.

The rearrangement joins TRBV13 to TRBJ1-1; the D is unclear. The CDR3 is 15 amino acids. The germline V and J ends were trimmed by 8 bases and 0 bases, with 16 bases remaining between them. Germline assignment: CDR1 PRHDT and CDR2 FYEKMQ (reference sequence). This chain's CDR3 is CASPVLMKMNTEAFF. DNA of the CDR3: TGTGCCAGCCCCGTACTAATGAAAATGAACACTGAAGCTTTCTTT.

This clone came up once. This sequence joins TRBV5-1 and TRBJ2-7; a possible D gene is TRBD1 (8 bases). Germline CDR1 and CDR2: SGHRS and YFSETQ. The CDR3 extends over 19 amino acids. Trimming took 0 bases from V and 2 from J, leaving 24 bases between them. CDR3: CASSLGERTGSGGAYEQYF. The CDR3, as DNA: TGCGCCAGCAGCTTGGGTGAGAGGACAGGGTCGGGAGGAGCCTACGAGCAGTACTTC.

This clone was counted once. The chain joins TRBV27 to TRBJ2-7, with D tentatively TRBD2 (5 bases). CDR3 size: 13 residues. The germline V and J ends were trimmed by 0 bases and 8 bases, with 11 bases remaining between them. Germline loops: CDR1 MNHEY, CDR2 SMNVEV (reference sequence). The CDR3 loop reads CASSLSARGKQYF. DNA for the CDR3: TGTGCCAGCAGTTTATCGGCCCGGGGAAAGCAGTACTTC.

V gene TRBV4-1 combines with J gene TRBJ2-2; 7 positions agree with TRBD1. The CDR3 extends over 15 amino acids. V lost 3 bases, J lost 5 bases, and 6 bases stayed unmatched. From germline, CDR1 is MGHRA and CDR2 YSYEKL. CDR3 in amino acids: CASSHSQGQTGELFF. CDR3 DNA: TGCGCCAGCAGCCATTCACAGGGACAGACCGGGGAGCTGTTTTTT.